This TCR beta chain appears in the sequencing data of a study of beta chain features in type 1 diabetes. This clone was seen more than once but under ten times. Antigen unknown. The study's findings and limits: TCRB CDR3 length was moderately but significantly reduced in all four CD4+ subsets of Type 1 diabetes patients. For TCRB rearrangement, an influence of HLA type remained unresolved here.

Expressed TCRB transcripts were sequenced because the entire RNA isolate underwent reverse transcription. Generated by immunoSEQ multiplex PCR, the TCRdb table keeps only in-frame clones and is missing some. The repertoire consists of around 650,000 clones, with around 12% occurring once and the leading ten covering more than 0.09%. One heparinised draw, averaging roughly 110 mL, was taken per donor. Cell sorting via CD45RO/CCR7/CD25/CD127/CD95/CD27 was performed to obtain CD4+ naive, central memory, regulatory and stem cell-like memory cells. Material for sequencing was naive CD4+ T cells from blood. The source is a man aged 30 to 45 with type 1 diabetes.

CDR3 loop: CASSRGSGTDTQYF. In nucleotides, the CDR3 is TGTGCCAGCAGCAGGGGATCCGGCACAGATACGCAGTATTTT. V usage is TRBV5-4 and J usage is TRBJ2-3; TRBD1 is a possible D gene (5 bases). Germline lookup yields CDR1 SGHNT and CDR2 YYREEE (reference sequence). This CDR3 has 14 amino acids. V was trimmed by 4 bases and J by 1 base, leaving 10 bases between them.